Following are 6 T cell receptor beta chains from one sample sequenced in a study of T cell repertoires in aging, cancer and after chemotherapy. Amplification of TCR beta used genomic DNA extracted from peripheral blood. Rearranged V-D-J TRB sequences were amplified with a mixed TRB-A/B primer pool. From the multiplex PCR reads, TCRdb called clonotypes with MiXCR, one entry per CDR3 protein. The profile shows under 2,000 distinct CDR3 sequences, around 31% of them singletons. Specimen: blood. Receptors were obtained from a human donor with a blood cancer. The donor label of this sample is uncertain.

This clonotype is medium-sized (0.01 to 0.1%). The rearrangement uses TRBV20-1 and TRBJ1-6; perhaps TRBD1 as D (6 bases). This CDR3 has 18 amino acids. Germline CDR1 is DFQATT and CDR2 is SNEGSKA (reference sequence). V lost 1 base and J 3 bases, leaving 19 bases between the germline ends. The DNA of the CDR3 is TGCAGTGCTAGAGTAGGGGGGGCCCACCAACTCTATAATTCACCCCTCCACTTT. It yields the protein CSARVGGAHQLYNSPLHF.

This clonotype is classed as medium-sized. The gene calls are TRBV7-2 and TRBJ1-1; a possible D gene is TRBD1 (5 bases). V lost 5 bases and J lost 1, with 11 bases in between. The CDR3 runs 14 residues. Germline lookup yields CDR1 SGHTA and CDR2 FQGNSA. The CDR3 nucleotides read TGTGCCAGCAGCCCGCCCAGGGCGAACACTGAAGCTTTCTTT. Its protein is CASSPPRANTEAFF.

This chain connects TRBV15 to TRBJ1-4; unclear D gene. Germline V gives CDR1 LNHNV, CDR2 YYDKDF (reference sequence). The CDR3 has 15 amino acids. Between the trimmed V and J ends, which lost 0 bases and 4 bases, there was a span of 9 bases. In DNA, the CDR3 is TGTGCCACCAGCAGAGATAATGGGGTTAATGAAAAACTGTTTTTT. It codes for CATSRDNGVNEKLFF.

The chain employs TRBV19 and TRBJ1-4; a weak D match, TRBD1 (5 bases). From germline, CDR1 is LNHDA and CDR2 SQIVND (reference sequence). This CDR3 has 12 amino acids. The V and J ends lost 5 bases and 7 bases respectively, with 8 bases between them. The CDR3 DNA reads TGTGCCAGTAGTGGGCAGGGTGAAAAACTGTTTTTT. Protein sequence: CASSGQGEKLFF.

This clonotype has just a few counts. CDR3 region: CASSPGGSEGETQYF. CDR3 bases: TGTGCCAGCTCACCAGGTGGTAGCGAGGGAGAGACCCAGTACTTC. J is TRBJ2-5 and V is TRBV18; D might be TRBD2 (5 bases). The V end was cut by 2 bases, the J end by 4 bases, with 14 bases between. This CDR3 is 15 amino acids long. Looked up from germline, CDR1 is KGHSH and CDR2 is LQKENI.

This clonotype is medium-sized in the sample. The V gene is TRBV29-1, the J gene TRBJ2-1; D is perhaps TRBD2 (6 bases). The CDR3 sequence is 13 residues long. CDR1 and CDR2 (germline): SQVTM, ANQGSEA. V lost 4 bases, J lost 8 bases, and 15 bases lay in between. The CDR3 nucleotides read TGCAGCGTTGTGGGACTGAGTTTACATGAGCAGTTCTTC. This encodes CSVVGLSLHEQFF.